The clone carrying this TCR beta chain was counted a few times. TCRdb analysed the 5' RACE reads with MiXCR anew, one entry per CDR3 protein. This table holds around 57,000 distinct CDR3 sequences, roughly 28% found once. Germline V gene lookup returns CDR1 SGHTA and CDR2 FQGNSA. The CDR3 has 13 amino acids. Between the trimmed V and J ends, which lost 3 bases and 2 bases, there was a span of 5 bases. This sequence originates from a female donor with breast cancer. Sequenced sample: tumor-infiltrating memory CD4+ T cells sorted from the breast tumor. As for subset: memory CD4+ T cells, CD4+CD45RO+CD25-. The chain links TRBV7-2 to TRBJ2-1, with D uncertain. The CDR3 region is CASSFGTYNEQFF. The CDR3, as DNA: TGTGCCAGCAGCTTCGGAACCTACAATGAGCAGTTCTTC.